These 32 T cell receptor beta chains were all obtained from the same sample, sequenced in a study of human T cells and chemical hapten exposure. TCRdb independently ran MiXCR on the RACE reads; one entry per CDR3 protein. The table shows fewer than 60,000 distinct CDR3 sequences, with 9.3% occurring only once. Time point here: patch test 1, 2 weeks after DPC sensitization. Described treatment: therapeutic diphenylcyclopropenone sensitization with weekly scalp DPC. The starting material was whole blood, obtained in connection with sensitization to the hapten diphenylcyclopropenone (DPC). The receptors come from a woman between 50 and 59 years old with alopecia areata. Some clones in this sample may be carry-over from other donors' samples.

The chain links TRBV11-3 to TRBJ2-5, with 13 positions matching TRBD2. CDR3 length equals 16 residues. Germline V gene sequence: CDR1 SGHNT, CDR2 YENEEA. J gave up 2 bases and V 2 bases, and 2 bases lay outside the gene matches. CDR3 nucleotides: TGTGCCAGCAGCTTATCGGGACTAGCGGGGCAAGAGACCCAGTACTTC. It is translated as CASSLSGLAGQETQYF.

The rearrangement uses TRBV6-1 and TRBJ2-7, with D possibly TRBD1 on 5 matching bases. The germline V gene encodes CDR1 MNHNS and CDR2 SASEGT. V was pared by 2 bases and J by 2 bases, with 13 bases between. The CDR3 length is 15 residues. CDR3 protein: CASSESRGRAYEQYF. CDR3 DNA sequence: TGTGCCAGCAGTGAATCCCGTGGCAGGGCCTACGAGCAGTACTTC.

In this sample, this clonotype turned up many times. The chain joins TRBV11-2 to TRBJ1-1; D ambiguous. This CDR3 region has 14 residues. V was shortened by 1 base and J by 5 bases, with 11 bases between the two germline ends. Per the germline V gene, CDR1 is SGHAT and CDR2 is FQNNGV. CDR3 protein: CASSLVGLGTEAFF. Written as DNA, the CDR3 is TGTGCCAGCAGCTTAGTAGGGTTGGGGACTGAAGCTTTCTTT.

In this sample, this clonotype turned up many times. V and J are TRBV11-2 and TRBJ1-4, with TRBD1 matching over 7 bases. V was pared by 5 bases and J by 4 bases, with 10 bases of the junction left unmatched. The CDR3 has 16 amino acids. CDR1 and CDR2 (germline): SGHAT, FQNNGV. Here the CDR3 DNA reads TGTGCCAGCAGCGGGCGGGGGACAGCGTATAATGAAAAACTGTTTTTT. The encoded protein is CASSGRGTAYNEKLFF.

This clonotype was picked up many times. The chain joins TRBV19 to TRBJ1-5; tentatively, D is TRBD1 (5 bases). Trimming pared 3 bases from V and 3 bases from J, leaving 12 bases between. The V gene's germline CDR1 is LNHDA and CDR2 SQIVND (reference sequence). The CDR3 consists of 15 residues. The CDR3: CASSIFRDYNQPQHF. The CDR3 nucleotides read TGTGCCAGTAGTATTTTCAGGGACTACAATCAGCCCCAGCATTTT.

This clonotype was observed a few times. The chain has TRBV7-9 and TRBJ2-5, with TRBD1 identical over 10 bases. Germline trimming cut 5 bases from V and 4 bases from J; bases unmatched to any gene: 7. This CDR3 spans 15 amino acids. Germline values: CDR1 SEHNR, CDR2 FQNEAQ (reference sequence). CDR3 region: CASSAQTGGGETQYF. CDR3 bases: TGTGCCAGCAGCGCCCAGACAGGGGGCGGAGAGACCCAGTACTTC.

In this sample, this clonotype turned up many times. CDR3 loop: CASSDPLGEAPRAQYF. As DNA, the CDR3 is TGTGCCAGCAGTGACCCACTTGGGGAGGCCCCCAGGGCCCAGTACTTC. The chain couples TRBV2 to TRBJ2-5; D is possibly TRBD2 (6 bases). Germline values: CDR1 SNHLY, CDR2 FYNNEI. V was trimmed by 3 bases and J by 9 bases, leaving 23 bases between them. This CDR3 is 16 amino acids long.

This clonotype was detected ten times or more. V and J are TRBV10-3 and TRBJ1-6; 7 bases agree with TRBD1. This CDR3 has 15 amino acids. Looked up from germline, CDR1 is ENHRY and CDR2 is SYGVKD. The junction had 11 bases not matched to a gene; V was cut back by 5 bases and J by 10 bases. CDR3 nucleotide sequence: TGTGCCATCAGTTACTCCGACAGGGAAGGCTCACCCCTCCACTTT. This gives the protein CAISYSDREGSPLHF.

This clonotype was picked up one time. Given a much more abundant clone one base away, this may be a read error. The chain couples TRBV5-5 to TRBJ2-1; the D gene is possibly TRBD2 (6 bases). The germline V gene has CDR1 SGHKS and CDR2 YYEKEE (reference sequence). This CDR3 has 15 residues. The CDR3 bases are TGTGCCAGCAGCTTGGAGGGAGGTCCTTACAATGGGCAGTTCTTC. This gives the protein CASSLEGGPYNGQFF. Full variable domain (remainder filled in from reference TRBV5-5 and TRBJ2-1): DAGVTQSPTHLIKTRGQQVTLRCSPISGHKSVSWYQQVLGQGPQFIFQYYEKEERGRGNFPDRFSARQFPNYSSELNVNALLLGDSALYLCASSLEGGPYNGQFFGPGTRLTVL.

The V gene is TRBV6-5, the J gene TRBJ2-7; D might be TRBD2 (6 bases). The CDR3 is 15 amino acids. Germline loops: CDR1 MNHEY, CDR2 SVGAGI. The germline V and J ends were trimmed by 4 bases and 6 bases, with 19 bases remaining between them. The CDR3 DNA is TGTGCCAGCAGTTCCCTAGCGACCCACTCGCCCGAGCAGTACTTC. Translated: CASSSLATHSPEQYF.

This clonotype was counted at least ten times. The CDR3 region has the DNA TGTGCCAGCAGTGAAGCGCTTCTAGTCAAGCAGTACTTC. Amino acids: CASSEALLVKQYF. The chain carries TRBV2 and TRBJ2-7; no definite D call. In germline, CDR1 is SNHLY, CDR2 FYNNEI. The CDR3 has 13 amino acids. The V end lost 0 bases, the J end lost 8 bases, and 11 bases lay between the germline ends.

This clonotype was detected many times. This chain connects TRBV7-2 to TRBJ2-2; perhaps TRBD2 as D (6 bases). Germline V gives CDR1 SGHTA, CDR2 FQGNSA. V lost 6 bases and J 6 bases, leaving 11 bases between the germline ends. The length of the CDR3 is 13 residues. CDR3 sequence (DNA): TGTGCCAGCAGTCAAACGGGGGCCGGGGAGCTGTTTTTT. Amino acids: CASSQTGAGELFF.

This clonotype was recorded at least ten times. V usage is TRBV6-6 and J usage is TRBJ1-1; D unclear. V was trimmed by 8 bases and J by 1 base, leaving 14 bases between them. This CDR3 spans 14 amino acids. The germline gives CDR1 MNHNY, CDR2 SVGAGI (reference sequence). The CDR3 reads CASGESRRNTEAFF. The CDR3 DNA sequence: TGTGCCAGCGGGGAGTCAAGGAGGAACACTGAAGCTTTCTTT.

Many counts were recorded for this clonotype. This chain joins TRBV18 and TRBJ2-5; no clear D. The ends were cut back, 6 bases at V and 1 base at J, with 9 bases in the middle. CDR1 and CDR2 (germline): KGHSH, LQKENI. This CDR3 contains 13 residues. The CDR3 region has the DNA TGTGCCAGCTCCTATAGCCTCCAAGAGACCCAGTACTTC. Amino acid sequence: CASSYSLQETQYF.

On this clonotype: Possible read error: a much larger clone is one base away. The rearrangement joins TRBV5-1 to TRBJ2-3; no firm D call. The CDR3 spans 14 residues. CDR1 SGHRS and CDR2 YFSETQ come from the germline V gene. Trimming stripped 0 bases from V and 6 bases from J, with 11 bases between. CDR3 region: CASSLVKAADTQYF. CDR3 DNA sequence: TGCGCCAGCAGCTTGGTAAAGGCGGCGGATACGCAGTATTTT.

In this sample, this clonotype turned up many times. The chain uses TRBV18 and TRBJ1-4, with D possibly being TRBD1 (5 bases). CDR1 KGHSH and CDR2 LQKENI come from the germline V gene. The CDR3 extends over 15 amino acids. V was clipped by 8 bases and J by 0 bases, with 13 bases between them. The CDR3 loop reads CASRSGGPTNEKLFF. CDR3 in DNA: TGTGCCAGCCGCTCCGGGGGACCAACTAATGAAAAACTGTTTTTT.

A few counts support this clonotype. This chain uses TRBV20-1 with TRBJ1-1; 9 bases are shared with TRBD1. The germline V gene has CDR1 DFQATT and CDR2 SNEGSKA (reference sequence). The CDR3 spans 12 residues. V lost 8 bases, J lost 5 bases, and 6 bases stayed unmatched. DNA of the CDR3: TGCAGTCTGGGACAGGGAAGAACTGAAGCTTTCTTT. It codes for CSLGQGRTEAFF.

The chain employs TRBV10-3 and TRBJ1-5; TRBD1 aligns across 7 bases. Looked up from germline, CDR1 is ENHRY and CDR2 is SYGVKD. CDR3 length: 13 residues. V dropped 4 bases and J dropped 5; count of bases not matched to a gene: 2. The CDR3, as DNA: TGTGCCATCAGTGGGGACAGTGATCAGCCCCAGCATTTT. It codes for CAISGDSDQPQHF.

The table lists this clonotype with many counts. This chain links TRBV6-5 with TRBJ2-7; TRBD1 matches 8 bases. J was trimmed by 2 bases and V by 6 bases; bases with no gene match: 3. The CDR3 covers 13 residues. Germline V gene sequence: CDR1 MNHEY, CDR2 SVGAGI. The CDR3 sequence is CASSTGGPYEQYF. CDR3 nucleotides: TGTGCCAGCAGCACAGGGGGGCCCTACGAGCAGTACTTC.

There are a few counts of this clonotype. The genes are TRBV12-3 or TRBV12-4 and TRBJ1-1, with D possibly TRBD1 on 6 matching bases. This CDR3 spans 14 amino acids. Between the trimmed V and J ends, which lost 10 bases and 1 base, there was a span of 16 bases. The CDR3 protein is CAILAGGRNTEAFF. CDR3 DNA: TGTGCCATCCTGGCGGGGGGGCGGAACACTGAAGCTTTCTTT.

The sample holds a few counts of this clonotype. The chain is built from TRBV12-3 or TRBV12-4 and TRBJ1-2; the match to TRBD1 covers 9 bases. The CDR3 has 13 amino acids. Trimming took 4 bases from V and 3 from J; bases not matched to a gene: 0. The CDR3 protein is CASSWDRDYGYTF. The CDR3 DNA sequence: TGTGCCAGCAGTTGGGACAGGGACTATGGCTACACCTTC.

This clonotype has a count of ten or more. This chain joins TRBV5-6 and TRBJ2-3; D not certain. The CDR3 has 14 residues. V dropped 2 bases and J dropped 4 bases, with 11 bases sitting between them. Looked up from germline, CDR1 is SGHDT and CDR2 is YYEEEE. The CDR3 DNA reads as TGTGCCAGCAGCTTCGGCCGCCCCCCAGATACGCAGTATTTT. Its protein product is CASSFGRPPDTQYF.

Many counts were recorded for this clonotype. The gene calls are TRBV28 and TRBJ2-7; 9 bases agree with TRBD2. Germline trimming cut 2 bases from V and 2 bases from J; bases unmatched to any gene: 10. Germline V gene lookup returns CDR1 MDHEN and CDR2 SYDVKM. The CDR3 length is 17 residues. Here the CDR3 reads CASSLKLAGDTPYEQYF. As DNA, the CDR3 is TGTGCCAGCAGTTTAAAACTAGCGGGCGATACACCCTACGAGCAGTACTTC.

This clonotype was counted ten times or more. This chain uses TRBV6-2 or TRBV6-3 with TRBJ2-1, with D possibly TRBD2 on 5 matching bases. Germline-derived CDR1 and CDR2 are MNHEY and SVGEGT. Trimming pared 6 bases from V and 8 bases from J, leaving 11 bases between. The CDR3 has 12 residues. The CDR3 DNA is TGTGCCAGCAGCACTAGGAATTATGAGCAGTTCTTC. Its protein is CASSTRNYEQFF.

The table lists this clonotype with many counts. The rearrangement joins TRBV20-1 to TRBJ2-1; 10 positions match TRBD2. Germline CDR1 reads DFQATT; CDR2 reads SNEGSKA (reference sequence). This CDR3 spans 18 amino acids. J gave up 6 bases and V 0 bases, and 14 bases lay outside the gene matches. The CDR3 nucleotides are TGCAGTGCTAGAGAGTTTAGCGGGAGGAGTCTTTCAAGCAATGAGCAGTTCTTC. It encodes CSAREFSGRSLSSNEQFF.

This clonotype was seen repeatedly, ten times or more. The chain links TRBV10-3 to TRBJ1-1, with unresolved D. The germline gives CDR1 ENHRY, CDR2 SYGVKD. Trimming removed 1 base from V and 1 base from J, with 7 bases in between. This CDR3 comprises 14 residues. CDR3 sequence: CAISEYPANTEAFF. In nucleotides, the CDR3 is TGTGCCATCAGTGAGTACCCAGCGAACACTGAAGCTTTCTTT.

This clonotype has ten or more counts. The rearrangement joins TRBV2 to TRBJ1-6; 7 bases are shared with TRBD1. V was clipped by 6 bases and J by 7 bases; unmatched bases: 6. Germline V gene lookup returns CDR1 SNHLY and CDR2 FYNNEI. The CDR3 runs to 14 residues. The CDR3 DNA sequence: TGTGCCAGCAGGCAAGGGACAGCAAATTCACCCCTCCACTTT. Amino acid sequence: CASRQGTANSPLHF.

The chain has TRBV7-2 and TRBJ2-4; perhaps TRBD2 as D (7 bases). V was pared by 3 bases and J by 1 base, with 13 bases between. The length of the CDR3 is 16 residues. Looked up from germline, CDR1 is SGHTA and CDR2 is FQGNSA. This CDR3 is CASSFRGGAAKNIQYF. The CDR3 DNA reads TGTGCCAGCAGCTTTAGAGGGGGGGCGGCCAAAAACATTCAGTACTTC.

This clonotype was recorded at least ten times. J is TRBJ2-5 and V is TRBV12-3 or TRBV12-4; D not certain. Trimming took off 3 bases at V and 4 bases at J, with 3 bases between the two ends. The CDR3 runs to 11 residues. CDR3 coding DNA: TGTGCCAGCAGTTTGGGAGAGACCCAGTACTTC. Protein sequence: CASSLGETQYF.

The sample holds many counts of this clonotype. J is TRBJ1-2 and V is TRBV14; possibly TRBD1 for D (5 bases). Germline V gives CDR1 SGHDN, CDR2 FVKESK. The CDR3 runs 16 residues. Trimming took off 0 bases at V and 4 bases at J, with 15 bases between the two ends. The CDR3 DNA sequence: TGTGCCAGCAGCCAAGATCTCTCCGGGACCTCCTATGGCTACACCTTC. Translating it yields CASSQDLSGTSYGYTF.

Ten or more counts support this clonotype. CDR3 sequence (DNA): TGTGCCAGCAGCTTAGGCACAATATACGAGCAGTACTTC. Translated, it gives CASSLGTIYEQYF. V is TRBV11-2 and J is TRBJ2-7; no clear D. The CDR3 extends over 13 amino acids. Per the germline V gene, CDR1 is SGHAT and CDR2 is FQNNGV. With 1 base removed from V and 4 bases from J, the gap between germline ends came to 8 bases.

This clonotype was recorded at least ten times. This chain joins TRBV5-6 and TRBJ2-2; TRBD1 matches at 11 bases. V trimming: 2 bases; J trimming: 4 bases; junction bases outside the gene matches: 1. The CDR3 is 15 residues long. CDR1 and CDR2 from the germline V gene are SGHDT and YYEEEE. CDR3 region: CASSLGTGGTGELFF. Written as DNA, the CDR3 is TGTGCCAGCAGCTTAGGGACAGGGGGCACCGGGGAGCTGTTTTTT.